This T cell receptor beta chain was sequenced for a study of a mutant IDH1 vaccine in newly diagnosed glioma. As for the study in general: Among treated patients, 62.5% were male and about 40% female, and mean age was about 39 years.

There are 17 residues in the CDR3. Looked up from germline, CDR1 is LGHNA and CDR2 is YNFKEQ. V dropped 3 bases and J dropped 0; count of bases not matched to a gene: 9. Notes on this clone: Its antigen is not identified.

Profiling relied on immunoSEQ multiplex PCR, and the TCRdb table lists in-frame clones only, not all of them. Here the sample spans around 50,000 clones, 84% being singletons. Described time point: week 47, end of study. Topical imiquimod accompanied each vaccine dose, which consisted of 300 ug of mutant IDH1 20-mer peptide. At weeks 1, 3, 5, 7, 11, 15, 19 and 23, patients received a vaccination, eight in all. The source was PBMCs, collected from a glioma patient whose treatment included an IDH1 peptide vaccine. The sequence came from a woman in her 30s with glioma. Some clones in this sample may be carry-over from other donors' samples. This chain links TRBV4-2 with TRBJ1-1; 8 bases match TRBD1. CDR3: CASSQGRQGIVNTEAFF. As DNA, the CDR3 is TGTGCCAGCAGCCAGGGAAGACAGGGGATTGTGAACACTGAAGCTTTCTTT.